A single sample is the source of the 29 T cell receptor beta chains below, sequenced in a study of early T cells in non-severe SARS-CoV-2 infection. In TCRdb, the 5' RACE reads were re-called with MiXCR into one record per CDR3 protein. The table records tens of thousands of distinct CDR3 sequences, under 8% of them present only once. The starting material was whole blood, obtained at baseline. These TCRs come from an adult who was a healthcare worker with PCR-confirmed SARS-CoV-2 infection or an uninfected control (not recorded which).

This clonotype showed up just a few times. The chain recombines TRBV5-6 with TRBJ2-7, with D perhaps matching TRBD1 (5 bases). In germline, CDR1 is SGHDT, CDR2 YYEEEE. This CDR3 is built from 13 residues. The V and J ends lost 0 bases and 12 bases respectively, with 16 bases between them. Here the CDR3 DNA reads TGTGCCAGCAGCTTGGGGTTTGACAGCCATTCGTACTTC. As protein: CASSLGFDSHSYF.

At least ten counts were recorded for this clonotype. This chain uses TRBV10-3 with TRBJ2-7; no reliable D call. Germline lookup yields CDR1 ENHRY and CDR2 SYGVKD. This CDR3 contains 13 residues. Trimming stripped 10 bases from V and 1 base from J, with 14 bases between. In DNA form, the CDR3 reads TGTGCCACCCGGCCTCAGGAATCCTACGAGCAGTACTTC. Protein sequence: CATRPQESYEQYF.

This clonotype was found many times. V is TRBV10-2 and J is TRBJ1-6; TRBD1 might be the D (6 bases). Trimming took off 5 bases at V and 8 bases at J, with 13 bases between the two ends. This CDR3 is 14 amino acids long. Per the germline V gene, CDR1 is WSHSY and CDR2 is SAAADI. The DNA of the CDR3 is TGCGCCAGCAGTCGGGCAGGGGAAGATTCACCCCTCCACTTT. This encodes CASSRAGEDSPLHF.

The genes are TRBV27 and TRBJ2-5; D is possibly TRBD2 (5 bases). Germline V CDR1 and CDR2: MNHEY, SMNVEV (reference sequence). V lost 5 bases and J lost 1, with 11 bases in between. This CDR3 comprises 14 residues. CDR3 protein: CASSPRGLQETQYF. The CDR3 bases are TGTGCCAGCAGTCCCCGAGGGCTCCAAGAGACCCAGTACTTC.

This clonotype was found many times. The chain has TRBV6-4 and TRBJ1-2, with D unclear. The germline V and J ends were trimmed by 4 bases and 2 bases, with 14 bases remaining between them. Germline CDR1 MRHNA, CDR2 SNTAGT. CDR3 size: 15 residues. The CDR3 DNA is TGTGCCAGCAGTGTCGGACCTTCCGGAAACTATGGCTACACCTTC. Amino acids: CASSVGPSGNYGYTF.

This clonotype turned up a few times. The chain couples TRBV27 to TRBJ2-7; a weak D match, TRBD2 (5 bases). Trimming took 3 bases from V and 4 from J, leaving 10 bases between them. The CDR3 spans 13 residues. Germline V gene sequence: CDR1 MNHEY, CDR2 SMNVEV (reference sequence). The CDR3: CASSFIRGYEQYF. The CDR3 DNA reads TGTGCCAGCAGTTTTATTCGAGGGTACGAGCAGTACTTC.

J is TRBJ1-5 and V is TRBV30; tentative D call: TRBD1 (6 bases). V was clipped by 3 bases and J by 4 bases, with 16 bases between them. Germline CDR1 is GTSNPN and CDR2 is SVGIG (reference sequence). This CDR3 comprises 15 residues. In nucleotides, the CDR3 is TGTGCCTGGAGCCCCAAAGCAGGGGCAAATCAGCCCCAGCATTTT. This encodes CAWSPKAGANQPQHF.

This clonotype was detected only a few times. J is TRBJ2-1 and V is TRBV4-3, with D hard to call. Germline CDR1 and CDR2: LGHNA and YSLEER. This CDR3 is built from 16 residues. Deletions cut 2 bases from V and 0 bases from J, with 11 bases between. The CDR3: CASSQFLVSSYNEQFF. The CDR3 region has the DNA TGCGCCAGCAGCCAATTCCTCGTAAGCTCCTACAATGAGCAGTTCTTC.

The sample holds a few counts of this clonotype. The CDR3 nucleotides read TGTGCCAGCAGCTTCCAATCGACAGGGACCTATAATTCACCCCTCCACTTT. Residues: CASSFQSTGTYNSPLHF. This chain connects TRBV5-6 to TRBJ1-6; 7 nucleotides agree with TRBD1. The germline CDR1 and CDR2 sequences are SGHDT and YYEEEE. The V and J ends lost 2 bases and 2 bases, in that order; junction bases with no gene match: 7. This CDR3 region has 17 residues. Supplemented by reference TRBV5-6 and TRBJ1-6, the full variable domain reads DAGVTQSPTHLIKTRGQQVTLRCSPKSGHDTVSWYQQALGQGPQFIFQYYEEEERQRGNFPDRFSGHQFPNYSSELNVNALLLGDSALYLCASSFQSTGTYNSPLHFGNGTRLTVT.

This chain connects TRBV7-8 to TRBJ2-2; D is unclear. This CDR3 region has 14 residues. CDR1 and CDR2 from the germline V gene are SGHVS and FQNEAQ. The V gene lost 1 base and the J gene lost 5 bases, with 8 bases spanning the gap. This CDR3 is CASSLGGLTGELFF. For the CDR3, the DNA is TGTGCCAGCAGCTTAGGAGGCCTTACCGGGGAGCTGTTTTTT.

This clonotype has a count of ten or more. The J gene is TRBJ1-2, the V gene TRBV5-6, with a weak D call TRBD1 (5 bases). The CDR3 is 17 residues long. Germline CDR1 is SGHDT and CDR2 is YYEEEE. The V end lost 1 base, the J end lost 3 bases, and 19 bases lay between the germline ends. The CDR3 DNA reads as TGTGCCAGCAGCTTGCCCACCTTGGGGGTCTCTTACTATGGCTACACCTTC. This encodes CASSLPTLGVSYYGYTF.

Many counts were recorded for this clonotype. J is TRBJ1-5 and V is TRBV20-1; a possible D gene is TRBD1 (5 bases). The CDR3 covers 14 residues. CDR1 and CDR2 from the germline V gene are DFQATT and SNEGSKA (reference sequence). V lost 5 bases and J 3 bases, leaving 14 bases between the germline ends. The CDR3 DNA is TGCAGTGCTGCCAGGGAGATCTACAATCAGCCCCAGCATTTT. Translated, it gives CSAAREIYNQPQHF.

This clonotype was detected only a few times. The V and J genes are TRBV28 and TRBJ1-5; TRBD1 is a possible D gene (5 bases). Trimming shortened V by 8 bases and J by 6 bases, and 26 bases separated the two germline ends. The CDR3 contains 17 residues. Germline CDR1 reads MDHEN; CDR2 reads SYDVKM. For the CDR3, the DNA is TGTGCCAGCTGCTGCTTCGCGGGGGAGCGAGTCGGTCAGCCCCAGCATTTT. Amino acids: CASCCFAGERVGQPQHF.

This clonotype was seen only a few times. The rearrangement uses TRBV10-2 and TRBJ2-2; 9 bases fit TRBD1. Germline V gene data show CDR1 as WSHSY and CDR2 as SAAADI. Trimming at V came to 8 bases and at J to 4 bases, leaving 5 bases not matched to a gene. The CDR3 sequence is 14 residues long. CDR3 in DNA: TGCGCCAGCGAGGGGACAGGGAGCACCGGGGAGCTGTTTTTT. Amino acid sequence: CASEGTGSTGELFF.

This clonotype was detected ten times or more. The chain links TRBV5-1 to TRBJ1-2; maybe TRBD1 (6 bases). Between the trimmed V and J ends, which lost 0 bases and 6 bases, there was a span of 12 bases. The CDR3 totals 14 residues. Germline-derived CDR1 and CDR2 are SGHRS and YFSETQ. Here the CDR3 reads CASSLVGTSDGYTF. CDR3 in DNA: TGCGCCAGCAGCTTGGTCGGGACATCCGATGGCTACACCTTC. The variable domain in full, with the rest retrieved from reference TRBV5-1 and TRBJ1-2, is KAGVTQTPRYLIKTRGQQVTLSCSPISGHRSVSWYQQTPGQGLQFLFEYFSETQRNKGNFPGRFSGRQFSNSRSEMNVSTLELGDSALYLCASSLVGTSDGYTFGSGTRLTVV.

This clonotype was recorded at least ten times. This chain joins TRBV7-2 and TRBJ2-7; no clear D gene. Trimming took 1 base from V and 2 from J, leaving 9 bases between them. Germline-derived CDR1 and CDR2 are SGHTA and FQGNSA. The CDR3 runs 14 residues. DNA for the CDR3: TGTGCCAGCAGCTTAGGGGGTTTGGCCTACGAGCAGTACTTC. It yields the protein CASSLGGLAYEQYF.

This clonotype was seen ten or more times. J is TRBJ2-3 and V is TRBV28; D gene unclear. Germline CDR1 reads MDHEN; CDR2 reads SYDVKM. This CDR3 spans 15 amino acids. Trimming left V 2 bases short and J 1 base short, with 10 bases between. The CDR3 nucleotides are TGTGCCAGCAGTTTACTAACCGAACGCACAGATACGCAGTATTTT. This translates into CASSLLTERTDTQYF.

The J gene is TRBJ1-6, the V gene TRBV5-4; D unclear. Germline V gives CDR1 SGHNT, CDR2 YYREEE (reference sequence). CDR3 length: 12 residues. The V and J ends lost 9 bases and 7 bases respectively, with 11 bases between them. The CDR3 sequence: CATMSGNSPLHF. The CDR3 bases are TGTGCCACGATGTCGGGAAATTCACCCCTCCACTTT.

The rearrangement joins TRBV7-9 to TRBJ2-7; D is ambiguous. The CDR3 loop spans 14 amino acids. CDR1 is SEHNR and CDR2 is FQNEAQ in the germline V gene (reference sequence). V dropped 4 bases and J dropped 6 bases, with 16 bases sitting between them. CDR3 sequence (DNA): TGTGCCAGCAGCTCGCTCGACCGGCCGGGCGAGCAGTACTTC. It encodes CASSSLDRPGEQYF.

This clonotype was picked up many times. J is TRBJ2-5 and V is TRBV20-1; 7 bases are shared with TRBD2. The CDR3 runs 14 residues. V trimming: 5 bases; J trimming: 3 bases; junction bases outside the gene matches: 9. CDR1 DFQATT and CDR2 SNEGSKA come from the germline V gene (reference sequence). The CDR3 DNA reads TGCAGTGCTCCTGGTCCAGCGGGGAAAGAGACCCAGTACTTC. Residues: CSAPGPAGKETQYF.

In this sample, this clonotype turned up a few times. The chain links TRBV10-1 to TRBJ1-1; no clear D. V shed 2 bases and J shed 2 bases, with 6 bases lying between them. The V gene's germline CDR1 is WNHNN and CDR2 SYGVQD (reference sequence). CDR3 length equals 13 residues. CDR3: CASSELRNTEAFF. As DNA, the CDR3 is TGCGCCAGCAGTGAGCTCCGTAACACTGAAGCTTTCTTT.

Of note for this clonotype: A single base separates this from a much larger clone, so it may be a read error. The chain couples TRBV4-3 to TRBJ2-7, with no clear D. This CDR3 is 13 amino acids long. CDR1 LGHNA and CDR2 YSLEER come from the germline V gene. The CDR3 bases are TGCGCCAACAGCCAAGAAGTAGGCTACGAGCAGTACTTC. Its translation: CANSQEVGYEQYF.

There are a few counts of this clonotype. V is TRBV4-3 and J is TRBJ1-4; D is perhaps TRBD1 (5 bases). V lost 1 base and J lost 12, with 21 bases in between. Per the germline V gene, CDR1 is LGHNA and CDR2 is YSLEER. This CDR3 has 16 amino acids. CDR3 nucleotide sequence: TGCGCCAGCAGCCAAGTGTTTACGGGGCAGCGAGCTCAACTGTTTTTT. Translated: CASSQVFTGQRAQLFF.

This clonotype occurred many times. The rearrangement links TRBV12-3 or TRBV12-4 to TRBJ2-7; unclear D gene. This CDR3 region has 12 residues. V was pared by 6 bases and J by 2 bases, with 8 bases between. CDR3 sequence (DNA): TGTGCCAGCAGCTTTAGGCCCTACGAGCAGTACTTC. Its translation: CASSFRPYEQYF.

The chain joins TRBV6-2 or TRBV6-3 to TRBJ2-2; no reliable D call. The CDR3 is 14 residues long. The V gene's germline CDR1 is MNHEY and CDR2 SVGEGT. Trimming left V 3 bases short and J 5 bases short, with 10 bases between. The CDR3 reads CASSYVWGTGELFF. The CDR3 region has the DNA TGTGCCAGCAGTTATGTATGGGGAACCGGGGAGCTGTTTTTT.

The table lists this clonotype with many counts. This sequence joins TRBV7-2 and TRBJ1-2, with D unresolved. The CDR3 is 15 residues long. Germline values: CDR1 SGHTA, CDR2 FQGNSA. The ends were cut back, 4 bases at V and 4 bases at J, with 16 bases in the middle. In DNA form, the CDR3 reads TGTGCCAGCAGCTCCCTATCCACAGTGGGCTATGGCTACACCTTC. The encoded protein is CASSSLSTVGYGYTF.

This sequence joins TRBV6-2 or TRBV6-3 and TRBJ2-1; 9 nucleotides align to TRBD1. CDR3 size: 17 residues. The J segment lost 4 bases and the V segment lost 0 bases, leaving 7 bases of the junction unmatched. The V gene's germline CDR1 is MNHEY and CDR2 SVGEGT. For the CDR3, the DNA is TGTGCCAGCAGTTACTCGCTTACTGGGACAGGGTACAATGAGCAGTTCTTC. It is translated as CASSYSLTGTGYNEQFF.

This chain uses TRBV7-9 with TRBJ2-3; TRBD1 is a possible D gene (5 bases). Per germline, CDR1 SEHNR and CDR2 FQNEAQ (reference sequence). The CDR3 has 14 residues. Trimming pared 7 bases from V and 0 bases from J, leaving 11 bases between. The CDR3 region is CASIGHPSTDTQYF. DNA for the CDR3: TGTGCCAGCATAGGACATCCCAGCACAGATACGCAGTATTTT.

This clonotype has just a few counts. This chain joins TRBV11-2 and TRBJ2-5, with 7 bases that match TRBD2. The V segment lost 1 base and the J segment 6 bases; nucleotides outside the gene matches: 8. Germline assignment: CDR1 SGHAT and CDR2 FQNNGV. This CDR3 spans 15 amino acids. The CDR3 here is CASSLGGGGIKTQYF. For the CDR3, the DNA is TGTGCCAGCAGCTTAGGAGGCGGGGGTATAAAGACCCAGTACTTC.